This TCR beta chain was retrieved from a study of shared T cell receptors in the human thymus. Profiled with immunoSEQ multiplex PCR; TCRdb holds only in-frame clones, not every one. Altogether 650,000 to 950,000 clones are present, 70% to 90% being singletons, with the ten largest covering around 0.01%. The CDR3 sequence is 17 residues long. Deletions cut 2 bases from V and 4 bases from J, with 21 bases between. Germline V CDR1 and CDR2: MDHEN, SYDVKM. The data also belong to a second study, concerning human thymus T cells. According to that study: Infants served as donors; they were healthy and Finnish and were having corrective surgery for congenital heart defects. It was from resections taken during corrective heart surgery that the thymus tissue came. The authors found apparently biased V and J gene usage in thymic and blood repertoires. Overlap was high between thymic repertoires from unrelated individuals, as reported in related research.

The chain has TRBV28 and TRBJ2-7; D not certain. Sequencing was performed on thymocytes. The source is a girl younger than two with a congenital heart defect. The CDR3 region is CASSLIGRKTFGYEQYF. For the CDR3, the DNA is TGTGCCAGCAGTTTAATTGGTAGGAAGACGTTCGGGTACGAGCAGTACTTC.